This T cell receptor (beta chain) came from a study of blood T cell repertoires in COVID-19. Only in-frame clones appear in the TCRdb table, and some are missing; sequencing was by immunoSEQ multiplex PCR. This table has about 370,000 clones, roughly 90% appearing once. Germline loops: CDR1 MNHNS, CDR2 SASEGT. The V and J ends lost 1 base and 7 bases, in that order; junction bases with no gene match: 9. This CDR3 region has 16 residues. Sequenced sample: peripheral blood. The clonotype originates from a woman in her twenties or thirties with COVID-19, enrolled during active disease. The gene calls are TRBV6-1 and TRBJ2-1; 8 bases map to TRBD2. The CDR3 loop is CASSEVGARGVNEQFF. The DNA for the CDR3 is TGTGCCAGCAGTGAAGTTGGTGCGCGGGGGGTGAATGAGCAGTTCTTC.